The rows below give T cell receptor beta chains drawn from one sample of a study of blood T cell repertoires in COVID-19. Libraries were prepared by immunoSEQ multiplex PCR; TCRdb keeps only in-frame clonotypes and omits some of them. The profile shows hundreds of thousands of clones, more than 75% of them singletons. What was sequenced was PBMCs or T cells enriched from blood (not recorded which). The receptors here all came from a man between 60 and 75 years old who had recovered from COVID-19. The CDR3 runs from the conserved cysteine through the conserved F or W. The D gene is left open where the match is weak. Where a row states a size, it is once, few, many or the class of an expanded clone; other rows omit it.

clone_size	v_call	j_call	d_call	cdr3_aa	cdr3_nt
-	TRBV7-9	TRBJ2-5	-	CASSLPSQETQYF	TGTGCCAGCAGCTTGCCCAGCCAAGAGACCCAGTACTTC
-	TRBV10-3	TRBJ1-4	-	CAISDVATNEKLFF	TGTGCCATCAGTGACGTTGCAACTAATGAAAAACTGTTTTTT
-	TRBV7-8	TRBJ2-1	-	CASSLLSSSYNEQFF	TGTGCCAGCAGCTTATTGTCTAGCTCCTACAATGAGCAGTTCTTC
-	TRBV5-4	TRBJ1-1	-	CASSSTVAGPNTEAFF	TGTGCCAGCAGCTCCACGGTAGCGGGACCGAACACTGAAGCTTTCTTT
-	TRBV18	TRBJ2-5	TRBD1	CASSLQGQYQETQYF	TGTGCCAGCTCACTTCAGGGACAGTACCAAGAGACCCAGTACTTC
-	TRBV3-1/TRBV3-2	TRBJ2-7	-	CASSLAAAIYEQYF	TGTGCCAGCAGCCTGGCGGCAGCAATCTACGAGCAGTACTTC
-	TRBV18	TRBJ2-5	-	CASSPGYQETQYF	TGTGCCAGCTCACCCGGGTACCAAGAGACCCAGTACTTC
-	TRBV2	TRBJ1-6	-	CASSEAGRSSYNSPLHF	TGTGCCAGCAGTGAAGCTGGTAGGAGCTCCTATAATTCACCCCTCCACTTT
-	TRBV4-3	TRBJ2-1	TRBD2	CASSQEGAGGGEQFF	TGCGCCAGCAGCCAAGAAGGGGCGGGGGGCGGTGAGCAGTTCTTC
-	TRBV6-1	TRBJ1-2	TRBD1	CASSGFTGGSLYGYTF	TGTGCCAGCAGTGGCTTCACAGGGGGCTCTCTCTATGGCTACACCTTC
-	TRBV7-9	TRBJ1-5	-	CASSLLGGVDQPQHF	TGTGCCAGCAGCCTACTCGGCGGGGTCGATCAGCCCCAGCATTTT
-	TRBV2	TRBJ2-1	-	CASSLRQASYNEQFF	TGTGCCAGCAGCCTCCGACAGGCAAGCTACAATGAGCAGTTCTTC
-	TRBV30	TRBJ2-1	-	CAWSVRQGRDEQFF	TGTGCCTGGAGTGTTAGGCAGGGTCGGGATGAGCAGTTCTTC
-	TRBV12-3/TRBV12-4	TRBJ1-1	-	CASSFDRSAEAFF	TGTGCCAGCAGTTTTGACCGGAGCGCTGAAGCTTTCTTT
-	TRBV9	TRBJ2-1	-	CASSPGGSYNEQFF	TGTGCCAGCAGCCCTGGCGGCTCCTACAATGAGCAGTTCTTC
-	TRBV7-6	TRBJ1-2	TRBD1	CASSLGTGTSYGYTF	TGTGCCAGCAGCTTAGGGACAGGGACCTCCTATGGCTACACCTTC
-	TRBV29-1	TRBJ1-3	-	CSVEKTTPGNTIYF	TGCAGCGTTGAAAAGACTACTCCTGGAAACACCATATATTTT
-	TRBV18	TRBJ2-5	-	CASSPAGETQYF	TGTGCCAGCTCACCGGCGGGGGAGACCCAGTACTTC
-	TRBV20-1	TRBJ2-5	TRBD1	CSATEGARETQYF	TGCAGTGCTACTGAGGGGGCCAGGGAGACCCAGTACTTC
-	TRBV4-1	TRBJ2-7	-	CASSQDGPYEQYF	TGCGCCAGCAGCCAAGATGGCCCCTACGAGCAGTACTTC
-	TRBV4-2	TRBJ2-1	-	CASSLGGDGEQFF	TGTGCCAGCAGCCTGGGCGGGGATGGTGAGCAGTTCTTC
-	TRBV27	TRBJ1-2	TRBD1	CASSWTGRSGYTF	TGTGCCAGCAGTTGGACAGGGAGGAGCGGCTACACCTTC
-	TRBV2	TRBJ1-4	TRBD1	CASDRQGNEKLFF	TGTGCCAGCGACAGACAGGGGAATGAAAAACTGTTTTTT
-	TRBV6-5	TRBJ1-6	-	CASSWGPGRGNSPLHF	TGTGCCAGCAGTTGGGGCCCCGGGCGGGGGAATTCACCCCTCCACTTT
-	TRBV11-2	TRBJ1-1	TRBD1	CASSSTRDRTEAFF	TGTGCCAGCAGCTCAACCCGGGACAGAACTGAAGCTTTCTTT
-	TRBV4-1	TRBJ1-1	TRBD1	CASSHPGARGQNTEAFF	TGCGCCAGCAGCCATCCTGGCGCCAGGGGGCAGAACACTGAAGCTTTCTTT
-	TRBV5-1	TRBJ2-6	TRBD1	CASSLTGTGASGANVLTF	TGCGCCAGCAGCTTAACCGGGACAGGGGCCTCTGGGGCCAACGTCCTGACTTTC
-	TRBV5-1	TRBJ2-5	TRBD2	CASSLSGGPTETQYF	TGCGCCAGCAGCTTGAGCGGGGGGCCCACAGAGACCCAGTACTTC
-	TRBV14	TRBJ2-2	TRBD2	CASSQGGLAGTITGELFF	TGTGCCAGCAGCCAAGGGGGACTAGCGGGAACGATCACCGGGGAGCTGTTTTTT
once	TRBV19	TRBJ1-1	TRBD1	CASSLGQTNTEAFF	TGTGCCAGTAGCTTGGGACAGACAAACACTGAAGCTTTCTTT
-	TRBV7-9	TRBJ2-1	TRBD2	CASSLVSGLPNEQFF	TGTGCCAGCAGCTTAGTATCGGGACTACCCAATGAGCAGTTCTTC
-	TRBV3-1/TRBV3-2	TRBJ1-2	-	CASSQGVSALYGYTF	TGTGCCAGCAGCCAAGGGGTAAGCGCCCTGTATGGCTACACCTTC
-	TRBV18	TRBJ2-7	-	CASSPKTGDYYEQYF	TGTGCCAGCTCACCAAAGACAGGGGACTACTACGAGCAGTACTTC
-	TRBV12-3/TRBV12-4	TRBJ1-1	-	CASSLAGGTEAFF	TGTGCCAGCAGTTTAGCGGGGGGCACTGAAGCTTTCTTT
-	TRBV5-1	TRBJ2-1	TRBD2	CASSLASLAGGVNEQFF	TGCGCCAGCAGCTTGGCCTCGCTGGCGGGAGGGGTCAATGAGCAGTTCTTC
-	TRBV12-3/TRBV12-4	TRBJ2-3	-	CASSLSDTQYF	TGTGCCAGCAGTTTATCTGATACGCAGTATTTT
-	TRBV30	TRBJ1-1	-	CAWSVLEGTEAFF	TGTGCCTGGAGTGTACTTGAGGGCACTGAAGCTTTCTTT
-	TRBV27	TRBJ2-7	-	CASSLGRVSYEQYF	TGTGCCAGCAGTTTAGGCAGGGTCAGCTACGAGCAGTACTTC
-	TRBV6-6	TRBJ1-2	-	CASSPPSGQPGSKGYTF	TGTGCCAGCAGTCCACCCTCTGGACAGCCAGGGAGTAAGGGCTACACCTTC
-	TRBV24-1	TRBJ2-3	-	CATSDSRGTDTQYF	TGTGCCACCAGTGATTCCCGCGGGACAGATACGCAGTATTTT
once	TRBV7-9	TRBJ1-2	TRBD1	CASSARDSPYGYTF	TGTGCCAGCAGCGCCCGGGACAGTCCTTATGGCTACACCTTC
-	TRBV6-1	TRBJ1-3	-	CASSELTDSRARF	TGTGCCAGCAGTGAATTGACAGACTCTCGGGCGCGATTT
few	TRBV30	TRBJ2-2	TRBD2	CAWSDEGLAGTAGELFF	TGTGCCTGGAGTGACGAGGGGCTAGCGGGGACGGCCGGGGAGCTGTTTTTT
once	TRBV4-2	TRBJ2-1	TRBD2	CASSQVLSGNNEQFF	TGTGCCAGCAGCCAAGTCCTTAGCGGGAACAATGAGCAGTTCTTC
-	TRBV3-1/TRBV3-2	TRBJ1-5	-	CASSQGRTDKPQHF	TGTGCCAGCAGCCAAGGAAGGACGGACAAGCCCCAGCATTTT
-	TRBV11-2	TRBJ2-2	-	CASSFRQEGGGELFF	TGTGCCAGCAGCTTCCGTCAGGAAGGTGGCGGGGAGCTGTTTTTT
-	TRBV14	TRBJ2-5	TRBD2	CASGTGTSGGYQETQYF	TGTGCCAGCGGCACCGGGACTAGCGGGGGCTACCAAGAGACCCAGTACTTC
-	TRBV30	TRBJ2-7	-	CAWSFHSAYEQYF	TGTGCCTGGAGTTTTCATTCGGCCTACGAGCAGTACTTC
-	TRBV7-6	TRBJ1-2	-	CASSLGLHYGYTF	TGTGCCAGCAGCTTAGGCCTACACTATGGCTACACCTTC
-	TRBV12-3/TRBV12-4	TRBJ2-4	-	CASTVDYLNIQYF	TGTGCCAGCACTGTGGACTATTTAAACATTCAGTACTTC
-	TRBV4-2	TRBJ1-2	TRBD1	CASSQERGRDYGYTF	TGTGCCAGCAGCCAAGAGAGGGGGCGCGACTATGGCTACACCTTC
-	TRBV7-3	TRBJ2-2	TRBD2	CASSAQGLARTGELFF	TGTGCCAGCAGCGCCCAGGGACTAGCCCGCACCGGGGAGCTGTTTTTT
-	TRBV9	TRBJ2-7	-	CASSLTGSSYEQYF	TGTGCCAGCAGCCTGACTGGGAGCTCCTACGAGCAGTACTTC